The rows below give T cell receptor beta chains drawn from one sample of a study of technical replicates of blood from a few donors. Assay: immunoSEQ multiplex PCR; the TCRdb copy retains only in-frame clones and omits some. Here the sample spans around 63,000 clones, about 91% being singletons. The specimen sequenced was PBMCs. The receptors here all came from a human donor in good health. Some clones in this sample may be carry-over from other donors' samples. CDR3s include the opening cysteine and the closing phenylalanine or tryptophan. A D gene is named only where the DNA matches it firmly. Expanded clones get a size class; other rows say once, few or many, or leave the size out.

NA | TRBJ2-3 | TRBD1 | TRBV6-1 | TGTGCCAGCAGTCAGCCGGGACAGGGCATGGATACGCAGTATTTT | CASSQPGQGMDTQYF
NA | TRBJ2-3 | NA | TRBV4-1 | TGCGCCAGCAGGCAGGGTTATAGCGGTCCCGGAGTAGATACGCAGTATTTT | CASRQGYSGPGVDTQYF
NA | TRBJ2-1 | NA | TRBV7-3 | TGTGCCAGCAGCTTAGGTGGGACAAACAATGAGCAGTTCTTC | CASSLGGTNNEQFF
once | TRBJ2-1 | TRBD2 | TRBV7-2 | TGTGCCAGCAGCTCGGGGCTAGCGGGAGAGGAGCAGTTCTTC | CASSSGLAGEEQFF
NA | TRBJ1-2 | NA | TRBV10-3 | TGTGCCATCAGTGAATCGACAGGAAACTATGGCTACACCTTC | CAISESTGNYGYTF
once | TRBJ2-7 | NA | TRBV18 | TGTGCCAGCTCACCACATCCGGTGGACGAGCAGTACTTC | CASSPHPVDEQYF
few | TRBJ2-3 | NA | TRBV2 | TGTGCCAGCAGTGGACTAGACGGCTCGGATACGCAGTATTTT | CASSGLDGSDTQYF
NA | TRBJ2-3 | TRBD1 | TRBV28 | TGTGCCAGCAGTTTCGCAACCCGACAGGGTGTTTGGGATACGCAGTATTTT | CASSFATRQGVWDTQYF
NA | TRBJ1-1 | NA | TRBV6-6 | TGTGCCACCCTGTCCGACAGGTCCACTGAAGCTTTCTTT | CATLSDRSTEAFF
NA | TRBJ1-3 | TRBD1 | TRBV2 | TGTGCCAGCAGTGAGTCTACAGGGGGCAGCCTTTGGAACACCATATATTTT | CASSESTGGSLWNTIYF
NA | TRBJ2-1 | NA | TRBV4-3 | TGCGCCAGCAGCCAAGATCGGGGGAATGGAGCGCATGAGCAGTTCTTC | CASSQDRGNGAHEQFF
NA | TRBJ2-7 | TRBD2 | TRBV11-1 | TGTGCCAGCAGCCCCCGGGGGGTGTACTCCTACGAGCAGTACTTC | CASSPRGVYSYEQYF
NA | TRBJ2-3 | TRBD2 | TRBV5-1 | TGCGCCAGCAGCCTAAGACTAGCGGGGCCGGAGGTAGATACGCAGTATTTT | CASSLRLAGPEVDTQYF
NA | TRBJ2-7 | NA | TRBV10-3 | TGTGCCATCAGTGAGTCCTCACAGGGAGCCTACGAGCAGTACTTC | CAISESSQGAYEQYF
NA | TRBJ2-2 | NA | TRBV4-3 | TGCGCCAGCAGCCAGAGGCAAGCGTTGAACATTATGTCCGGGGAGCTGTTTTTT | CASSQRQALNIMSGELFF
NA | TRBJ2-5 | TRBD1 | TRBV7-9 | TGTGCCAGCAGATCTGGACAGGGGTTCATAGAGACCCAGTACTTC | CASRSGQGFIETQYF
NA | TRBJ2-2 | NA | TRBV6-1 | TGTGCCAGCAGTCCCCTTGCCGGGGAGCTGTTTTTT | CASSPLAGELFF
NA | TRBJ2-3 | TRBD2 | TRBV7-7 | TGTGCCAGCAGCTCGGGGACTAGCGGAACCACAGATACGCAGTATTTT | CASSSGTSGTTDTQYF
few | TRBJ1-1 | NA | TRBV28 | TGTGCCAGCACCCTGACTAAAGGGGAAGCTTTCTTT | CASTLTKGEAFF
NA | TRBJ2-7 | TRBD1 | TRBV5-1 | TGCGCCAGCAGCGCCTCTATACCGGGACAGGGGAACAATAGCTCCTACGAGCAGTACTTC | CASSASIPGQGNNSSYEQYF
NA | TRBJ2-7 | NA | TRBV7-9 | TGTGCCAGCAGCTTAGCTGGGACAGCGGGTCTATACGAGCAGTACTTC | CASSLAGTAGLYEQYF
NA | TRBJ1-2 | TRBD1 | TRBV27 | TGTGCCAGCAGACAGGGGGTTAACTATGGCTACACCTTC | CASRQGVNYGYTF
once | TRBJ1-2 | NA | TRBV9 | TGTGCCAGCAGCGTAGAGGCCGGGGGAGACTATGGCTACACCTTC | CASSVEAGGDYGYTF
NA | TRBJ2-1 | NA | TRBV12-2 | TGTGCAAGTCGCTATCTTCTTGAGCAGTTCTTC | CASRYLLEQFF
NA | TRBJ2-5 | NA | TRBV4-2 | TGTGCCAGCAGCCAATCCGGTGAAGAGACCCAGTACTTC | CASSQSGEETQYF
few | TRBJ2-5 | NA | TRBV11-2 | TGTGCCAGCAGCTCCGGGGAGACCCAGTACTTC | CASSSGETQYF
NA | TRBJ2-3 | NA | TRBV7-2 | TGTGCCAGCAGCTTAGCCTCGTATTTACCGGGAGTGGCAGATACGCAGTATTTT | CASSLASYLPGVADTQYF
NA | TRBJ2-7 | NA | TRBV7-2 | TGTGCCAGCAGCCGGGACACCTACGAGCAGTACTTC | CASSRDTYEQYF
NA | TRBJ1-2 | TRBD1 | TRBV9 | TGTGCCAGCAGCGTGAACCGGGACAGGGCGCGTTCTAACTATGGCTACACCTTC | CASSVNRDRARSNYGYTF
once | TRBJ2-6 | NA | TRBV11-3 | TGTGCCAGCATCAGGACGGAGGATGACTCTGGGGCCAACGTCCTGACTTTC | CASIRTEDDSGANVLTF
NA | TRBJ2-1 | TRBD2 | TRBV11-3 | TGTGCCAGCAGCTTAGAGCCGGGACTAGCGGGTGAGCAGTTCTTC | CASSLEPGLAGEQFF
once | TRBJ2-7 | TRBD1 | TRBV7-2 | TGTGCCAGCAGCCTACTTCCGGGACAGGGGAGCGAGCAGTACTTC | CASSLLPGQGSEQYF
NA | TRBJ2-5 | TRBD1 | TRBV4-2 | TGTGCCAGCAGCCAACGGGGACAGGGGGGTCAAGAGACCCAGTACTTC | CASSQRGQGGQETQYF
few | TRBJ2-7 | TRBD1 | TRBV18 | TGTGCCAGCTCACCAGACAGGGGCGGGTTTGGGGAGCAGTACTTC | CASSPDRGGFGEQYF
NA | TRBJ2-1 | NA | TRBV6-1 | TGTGCCAGCGGGGAGTTTAGAGGGAATGAGCAGTTCTTC | CASGEFRGNEQFF
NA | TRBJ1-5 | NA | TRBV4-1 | TGCGCCAGCAGCCAACTAGTTACGAATCAGCCCCAGCATTTT | CASSQLVTNQPQHF
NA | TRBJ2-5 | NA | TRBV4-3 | TGCGCCAGCAGCCAAGATCGAGGTATTAAGACCCAGTACTTC | CASSQDRGIKTQYF
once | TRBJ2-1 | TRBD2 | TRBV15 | TGTGCCACCTACGGACTAGCGGGCAACAATGAGCAGTTCTTC | CATYGLAGNNEQFF
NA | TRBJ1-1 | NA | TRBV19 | TGTGCCAGTAGTATAGAAGCGGTGAACACTGAAGCTTTCTTT | CASSIEAVNTEAFF
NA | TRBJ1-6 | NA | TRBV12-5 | TGTGCTAGTGGTGCCCAACAGGGTGCAGCCCTCCACTTT | CASGAQQGAALHF
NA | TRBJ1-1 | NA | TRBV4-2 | TGTGCCAGCAGCCAAGATCTGCAAGGGGCGACTGAAGCTTTCTTT | CASSQDLQGATEAFF
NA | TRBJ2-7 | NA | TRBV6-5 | TGTGCCAGCAGTTGGGGCCACTCCTACGAGCAGTACTTC | CASSWGHSYEQYF
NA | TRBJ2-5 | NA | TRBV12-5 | TGTGCTAGTGGCCAACACCCGCGGGGGCTTCAAGAGACCCAGTACTTC | CASGQHPRGLQETQYF
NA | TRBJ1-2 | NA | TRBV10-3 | TGTGCCATCAGTGACCCGACAGGAAAAGGGGACTATGGCTACACCTTC | CAISDPTGKGDYGYTF
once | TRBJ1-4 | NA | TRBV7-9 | TGTGCCAGCAGCCTGGATGGGGGGGCCGGTGAAAAACTGTTTTTT | CASSLDGGAGEKLFF
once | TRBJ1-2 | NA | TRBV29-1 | TGCAGCGTTGAACAGTCCTATGGCTACACCTTC | CSVEQSYGYTF
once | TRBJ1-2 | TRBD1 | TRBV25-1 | TGTGCCAGCAGTGAATGGGACAGGGTGGGCTATGGCTACACCTTC | CASSEWDRVGYGYTF
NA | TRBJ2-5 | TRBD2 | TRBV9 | TGTGCCAGCAGCGTAGTGGGCGGGGGGAAAGAGACCCAGTACTTC | CASSVVGGGKETQYF
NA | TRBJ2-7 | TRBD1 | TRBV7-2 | TGTGCCAGCAGCTTATGGGGCCCAAAACACTTGGGACAGGCGGGGGAGCAGTACTTC | CASSLWGPKHLGQAGEQYF
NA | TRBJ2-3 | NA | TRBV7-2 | TGTGCCAGCGTGATAGGGGTAAACACAGATACGCAGTATTTT | CASVIGVNTDTQYF
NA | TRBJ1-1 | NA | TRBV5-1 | TGCGCCAGCAGCTTGTTGGGGCGGAACACTGAAGCTTTCTTT | CASSLLGRNTEAFF
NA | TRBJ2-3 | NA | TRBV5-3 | TGTGCCAGAAGCTTGGGGACTACCCAAGCAAGCGATACGCAGTATTTT | CARSLGTTQASDTQYF
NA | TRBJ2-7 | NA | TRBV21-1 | TGTGCCAGCAGCAACGGGAGACAGGGCTGGGAGCAGTACTTC | CASSNGRQGWEQYF
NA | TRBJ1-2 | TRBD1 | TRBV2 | TGTGCCAGCAGCTCGGGACAGGGGTCCTATGGCTACACCTTC | CASSSGQGSYGYTF
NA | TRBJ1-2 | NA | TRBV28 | TGTGCCAGCAGGATCGGCGGGGACAACTATGGCTACACCTTC | CASRIGGDNYGYTF
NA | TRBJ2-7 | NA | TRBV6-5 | TGTGCCAGCAGTTATCAGGGGAGCATTCGGGTGCAGTACTTC | CASSYQGSIRVQYF
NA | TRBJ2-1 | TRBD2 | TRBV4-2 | TGTGCCAGCAGCCACGAGCCTAGCGGGGGATACAATGAGCAGTTCTTC | CASSHEPSGGYNEQFF
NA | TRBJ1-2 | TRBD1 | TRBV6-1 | TGTGCCAGCGGGGGGGTCGGACAGGGAAAAGGCTACACCTTC | CASGGVGQGKGYTF
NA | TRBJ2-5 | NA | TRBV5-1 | TGCGCCAGCAGCTGGGGGCAGAAAGAGACCCAGTACTTC | CASSWGQKETQYF